The 24 T cell receptor beta chains below all came from one sample that was sequenced in a study of CD8+CD57+ T cells in acquired aplastic anemia (dated by TCRdb to the late 2010s). The instrument given in TCRdb is Illumina HiSeq 2000. TCR beta VDJ combination and CDR3 sequence profiling used genomic DNA as the template. In-frame beta chains were kept once TCRdb had trimmed the public reads at Q25 with fastp and called clones with MiXCR. CDR3 protein duplicates are merged, each entry listing the most common genes and DNA. The sample profile shows about 420,000 distinct CDR3 sequences; roughly 64% of them were found once. Around 4% of the sample rests with the top ten. Sequencing was carried out using sorted CD4+, CD8+, or CD8+CD57+ T cells (not recorded which) from PBMCs. These receptors were collected from a human donor in good health, serving as a control.

This clonotype was counted at least ten times. The J gene is TRBJ1-1, the V gene TRBV7-2, with no clear D. Trimming left V 5 bases short and J 1 base short, with 11 bases between. Germline-derived CDR1 and CDR2 are SGHTA and FQGNSA. This CDR3 region has 14 residues. For the CDR3, the DNA is TGTGCCAGCAGCCAAGGGCTCCCGAACACTGAAGCTTTCTTT. This gives the protein CASSQGLPNTEAFF.

The rearrangement joins TRBV12-3 or TRBV12-4 to TRBJ1-1; D remains ambiguous. The V gene lost 6 bases and the J gene lost 8 bases, with 10 bases spanning the gap. The CDR3 contains 11 residues. Written as DNA, the CDR3 is TGTGCCAGCAGCCGAGGGAAGGAAGCTTTCTTT. Its protein is CASSRGKEAFF.

The chain has TRBV7-2 and TRBJ1-6; the match to TRBD1 covers 8 bases. Germline V gene data show CDR1 as SGHTA and CDR2 as FQGNSA. V gave up 5 bases and J gave up 18 bases; unmatched junction bases: 18. This CDR3 comprises 15 residues. CDR3 region: CASSVQGESSGANHF. CDR3 nucleotide sequence: TGTGCCAGCAGCGTACAGGGGGAAAGCTCTGGGGCCAACCACTTT. The complete variable domain, with remaining parts taken from reference TRBV7-2 and TRBJ1-6, reads GAGVSQSPSNKVTEKGKDVELRCDPISGHTALYWYRQSLGQGLEFLIYFQGNSAPDKSGLPSDRFSAERTGGSVSTLTIQRTQQEDSAVYLCASSVQGESSGANHFGNGTRLTVT.

Ten or more counts support this clonotype. Here the CDR3 reads CASSSTGTPYEQYF. Written as DNA, the CDR3 is TGCGCCAGCAGCTCCACCGGGACACCGTACGAGCAGTACTTC. The chain employs TRBV5-1 and TRBJ2-7; tentatively, D is TRBD1 (6 bases). Germline loops: CDR1 SGHRS, CDR2 YFSETQ. V was cut by 3 bases and J by 4 bases, with 14 bases left in between. The CDR3 covers 14 residues.

This clonotype was seen repeatedly, ten times or more. V is TRBV20-1 and J is TRBJ1-6; D remains unclear. The CDR3 runs to 13 residues. Trimming took 0 bases from V and 8 from J, leaving 8 bases between them. Germline CDR1 DFQATT, CDR2 SNEGSKA (reference sequence). CDR3: CSARDGEDSPLHF. DNA for the CDR3: TGCAGTGCTAGAGATGGGGAGGATTCACCCCTCCACTTT.

As to this clonotype: This may come from a read error, since a much larger clone is one base off. The chain carries TRBV10-3 and TRBJ2-3; D tentatively reads TRBD1 or TRBD2 (5 bases each). CDR1 is ENHRY and CDR2 is SYGVKD in the germline V gene. The CDR3 contains 17 residues. The germline V and J ends were trimmed by 10 bases and 0 bases, with 23 bases remaining between them. CDR3 DNA: TGTGCCAGCACCACATCGACGGGGACCTCTAGCACAGATACGCAGTATTTT. It codes for CASTTSTGTSSTDTQYF.

The chain employs TRBV9 and TRBJ1-1, with D uncertain. Germline CDR1 SGDLS, CDR2 YYNGEE. The CDR3 covers 15 residues. The germline V and J ends were trimmed by 1 base and 10 bases, with 20 bases remaining between them. CDR3 bases: TGTGCCAGCAGCGTATGCGGGCGAGTTCAAGCGGGAGCTTTCTTT. It is translated as CASSVCGRVQAGAFF.

The rearrangement joins TRBV5-1 to TRBJ2-4; the match to TRBD1 covers 8 bases. V lost 4 bases and J lost 9; bases outside the gene matches: 9. The CDR3 consists of 14 residues. The germline CDR1 and CDR2 sequences are SGHRS and YFSETQ. In nucleotides, the CDR3 is TGCGCCAGCAGCCCGACGCCGCAGGGGGCCATTCAGTACTTC. Its protein is CASSPTPQGAIQYF.

Regarding this clonotype: This likely comes from a read error, as the CDR3 has no conserved phenylalanine or tryptophan at its end. The DNA is omitted, as the CDR3 cannot be located on it reliably, and the CDR3 follows TCRdb's listing. The chain has TRBV19 and TRBJ1-1. The CDR3 is 14 amino acids long, termini counted. In germline, CDR1 is LNHDA, CDR2 SQIVND (reference sequence). CDR3 loop: CASSLWDRNTEALY.

Regarding this clonotype: Possible read error: a much larger clone is one base away. The rearrangement links TRBV7-3 to TRBJ1-4; 10 nucleotides match TRBD1. Germline values: CDR1 SGHTA, CDR2 FQGTGA. The CDR3 covers 15 residues. V lost 4 bases, J lost 6 bases, and 5 bases stayed unmatched. The chain's CDR3 is CASSSRTGGYEKLFF. For the CDR3, the DNA is TGTGCCAGCAGCTCTAGGACAGGGGGATATGAAAAACTGTTTTTT.

Notes on this clonotype: As the CDR3 is not closed by the conserved phenylalanine or tryptophan, this likely results from a read error. The DNA is left out, because the CDR3 cannot be placed on it with certainty; the CDR3 is given as TCRdb lists it. CDR3 sequence: CASSLAVGNEQGY. The V call is TRBV7-6, the J call TRBJ2-5; TRBD1, the D gene given by the table, was not confirmed from the DNA. Looked up from germline, CDR1 is SGHVS and CDR2 is FNYEAQ. With termini counted, the CDR3 has 13 amino acids.

This clonotype was seen only a few times. The chain couples TRBV24-1 to TRBJ2-1; 8 bases agree with TRBD1. Germline V CDR1 and CDR2: KGHDR, SFDVKD. The CDR3 contains 12 residues. V gave up 9 bases and J gave up 7 bases; unmatched junction bases: 4. The CDR3 loop reads CATGQGENEQFF. The CDR3 DNA reads as TGTGCCACCGGACAGGGTGAAAATGAGCAGTTCTTC.

This chain joins TRBV10-3 and TRBJ2-5; D call uncertain. The CDR3 covers 11 residues. Trimming took 4 bases from V and 3 from J, leaving 3 bases between them. CDR1 is ENHRY, CDR2 SYGVKD, per germline. CDR3 coding DNA: TGTGCCATCAGTGTAGAAGAGACCCAGTACTTC. Its protein product is CAISVEETQYF.

CDR3 nucleotides: TGTGCCAGCAGCTCGCCGACCCTGGACTTCTACGAGCAGTACTTC. Translating it yields CASSSPTLDFYEQYF. The chain recombines TRBV11-2 with TRBJ2-7, with D tentatively TRBD2 (5 bases). Germline V gene lookup returns CDR1 SGHAT and CDR2 FQNNGV. The CDR3 loop spans 15 amino acids. V was shortened by 4 bases and J by 3 bases, with 16 bases between the two germline ends.

The chain employs TRBV5-5 and TRBJ2-7, with TRBD2 identical over 7 bases. This CDR3 spans 15 amino acids. Germline loops: CDR1 SGHKS, CDR2 YYEKEE (reference sequence). Trimming at V came to 4 bases and at J to 7 bases, leaving 14 bases not matched to a gene. Here the CDR3 reads CASSVAGRTRREQYF. The DNA for the CDR3 is TGTGCCAGCAGCGTGGCCGGGAGGACCCGAAGGGAGCAGTACTTC.

For this clonotype: The conserved phenylalanine or tryptophan normally closing the CDR3 is absent here, so this likely arose from a read error. No DNA is shown, since the ends of the CDR3 on it are uncertain; the CDR3 is the one TCRdb lists. The chain combines TRBV10-3 with TRBJ2-1; the table's D call of TRBD2 was not tested on the DNA. 17 amino acids form the CDR3, both terminal residues included. Germline loops: CDR1 ENHRY, CDR2 SYGVKD. CDR3 in amino acids: CAISELGQHNSPLHFWN.

The CDR3 region is CSASALGAGDTQYF. The DNA for the CDR3 is TGCAGTGCTAGCGCCCTCGGGGCGGGGGATACGCAGTATTTT. This chain connects TRBV20-1 to TRBJ2-3, with D possibly being TRBD2 (6 bases). Between the trimmed V and J ends, which lost 3 bases and 6 bases, there was a span of 16 bases. The CDR3 loop spans 14 amino acids. Per the germline V gene, CDR1 is DFQATT and CDR2 is SNEGSKA (reference sequence).

In this sample, this clonotype turned up many times. The V gene is TRBV5-5, the J gene TRBJ2-3; 7 bases are shared with TRBD1. Losses at the gene ends were 4 bases for V and 0 bases for J; bases not matched to a gene: 5. CDR1 and CDR2 from the germline V gene are SGHKS and YYEKEE (reference sequence). This CDR3 region has 15 residues. CDR3 residues: CASSPGQTSTDTQYF. The CDR3 DNA is TGTGCCAGCAGCCCGGGACAGACTAGCACAGATACGCAGTATTTT.

The chain uses TRBV15 and TRBJ1-2; no clear D. CDR1 and CDR2 (germline): LNHNV, YYDKDF (reference sequence). The CDR3 has 16 residues. V lost 0 bases, J lost 1 base, and 12 bases lay in between. The CDR3 reads CATSREADDRNYGYTF. The CDR3 nucleotides are TGTGCCACCAGCAGAGAGGCCGACGACCGTAACTATGGCTACACCTTC.

The table lists this clonotype with many counts. This rearrangement joins TRBV29-1 to TRBJ1-5; 8 bases fit TRBD1. The CDR3 has 14 amino acids. V was clipped by 7 bases and J by 6 bases; unmatched bases: 11. Germline CDR1 reads SQVTM; CDR2 reads ANQGSEA. The CDR3 coding sequence is TGCAGCGCCGGACAGGGCTCGGGCGGTCAGCCCCAGCATTTT. Translating it yields CSAGQGSGGQPQHF.

The chain links TRBV2 to TRBJ2-7; the D gene is possibly TRBD1 (6 bases). The germline V and J ends were trimmed by 8 bases and 3 bases, with 20 bases remaining between them. Germline V lookup: CDR1 SNHLY, CDR2 FYNNEI. The CDR3 length is 15 residues. CDR3 sequence: CASARQGQGHYEQYF. The DNA of the CDR3 is TGTGCCAGCGCCCGCCAGGGACAAGGTCACTACGAGCAGTACTTC.

This chain connects TRBV20-1 to TRBJ2-7; 15 positions agree with TRBD2. The CDR3 has 18 amino acids. Germline-derived CDR1 and CDR2 are DFQATT and SNEGSKA (reference sequence). V shed 3 bases, J shed 2 bases, and the junction held 11 bases outside the gene matches. CDR3 bases: TGCAGTGCTAGGCCACCGGGACTAGCGGGGGGACAGCCCTACGAGCAGTACTTC. Its translation is CSARPPGLAGGQPYEQYF.

V is TRBV20-1 and J is TRBJ2-3; TRBD2 aligns across 8 bases. The V gene's germline CDR1 is DFQATT and CDR2 SNEGSKA (reference sequence). V lost 6 bases and J lost 6; bases outside the gene matches: 17. This CDR3 comprises 16 residues. CDR3 bases: TGCAGTGCCGTAACTAGCGGTGAACACCGAGAGGATACGCAGTATTTT. This gives the protein CSAVTSGEHREDTQYF.

This clonotype was detected ten times or more. The chain employs TRBV27 and TRBJ2-5; D is uncertain. The CDR3 is made up of 17 amino acids. CDR1 is MNHEY, CDR2 SMNVEV, per germline (reference sequence). Trimming stripped 3 bases from V and 2 bases from J, with 19 bases between. The CDR3 region is CASSFDDPYDGQETQYF. The CDR3 DNA reads TGTGCCAGCAGTTTTGATGACCCATACGATGGGCAAGAGACCCAGTACTTC.